A single TCR beta chain is shown here with its context. It has no known antigen specificity. The input lacks base qualities; no much larger clone sits a single base away. This sample was taken from a study of cytomegalovirus exposure and HLA in healthy donors (dated by TCRdb to 2016 to 2017). Describing the broader study: An earlier analysis of approximately 550 of the donors reported 276 Gb of sequence data and around 120 million unique TCR beta sequences from 150 million to 200 million T cells. Roughly 5 DR-DQ haplotypes were treated as single units for association and clustering because of strong linkage in the cohort. A later analysis re-analyzed previously published TCR beta repertoires from roughly 690 donors and added high-resolution HLA genotyping to study TCR occurrence patterns. The T cell repertoires of under 750 subjects were profiled by immunosequencing and related to cytomegalovirus serostatus. The genetic ancestry cluster associated with self-reported Caucasian donors included about 84% of the roughly 390 genotyped donors. An earlier analysis of around 580 of the donors used high-throughput TCR beta sequencing to judge whether each TCR beta V gene segment behaved as functional or pseudogenic. An early release covering 550 to 650 HLA-typed donors comprised approximately 290 gigabases of sequencing data and around 86 million unique TCR sequences. To predict cytomegalovirus infection status, the study combined high-throughput TCR immunosequencing, statistical association of individual TCRs with disease status, and machine learning. Across approximately 400 genotyped donors of the cohort, an average of about 220,000 unique TCR beta nucleotide sequences per donor were sequenced, and 15% to 20% of those sequences were non-productive. Both class I and class II loci were covered by HLA typing, at four-digit resolution. Donor age, sex, ethnicity and CMV serostatus were compiled alongside the repertoire data. In addition to the first cohort of around 670 subjects, a separate validation cohort of 100 to 150 different subjects was used. The study aimed to test whether cataloging public T cell receptors could reveal signatures of past pathogen exposure. Rather than drawing on any new phenotypic data, the later analysis identified candidate immune exposures from TCR beta sequences and the way those sequences occurred across donors. All discovery cohort repertoires had been generated using a single sequencing platform. The number of typed donors differed by locus: about 629-630 for A, B, C, DRB1 and DQB1; 500 to 550 for DQA1; roughly 600 for DPA1; and around 470 for DPB1. Genome-wide SNP genotypes for about three fifths of the 666 donors were used in a later genetic analysis, which treated that subset as a discovery cohort.

The germline V gene yields SQVTM for CDR1 and ANQGSEA for CDR2. The CDR3 numbers 14 residues from cysteine through phenylalanine. The retained sequence is limited to the CDR3, 42 bases, with the frame set at the first base. Unmatched junction bases come to 3, with V trimmed by 0 bases and J by 3 bases. The cohort comprised some 680 healthy bone marrow donors. At the time of sampling, all cohort members were nominally healthy, though unrecorded immune exposures were likely present. The donor tested CMV seropositive and was one of the 289 seropositive cohort members. Every donor gave a peripheral blood sample, and the peripheral blood mononuclear cells from that sample were used for TCR beta sequencing. The Qiagen DNeasy Blood Extraction Kit was used to extract genomic DNA from the blood cell samples. Broader findings and caveats from the paper: The study gave a list of more than 150 TCR beta chains associated with cytomegalovirus. In an earlier analysis of about 600 of the donors, most TCR beta V segments appeared in productive rearrangements about 87% or about 30% of the time, broadly matching IMGT annotations. In a later analysis, 15,000 to 20,000 TCR beta sequences were associated with specific HLA alleles at a false discovery rate of 0.05. Most TCR sequences were observed very rarely across donors, whereas some public TCRs were present in many individuals. A later analysis found that most CMV-associated TCR beta chains appeared HLA-restricted, with HLA associations seemingly driven largely by CMV exposure. A further reported finding was that TCR beta sequences accurately predicted the HLA-A and HLA-B alleles for most subjects in the first cohort. The cohort was sequenced for TCR beta chains only, and without alpha or paired-chain data the features that could be detected were limited. Several of the top co-occurrence clusters appeared to be linked to parvovirus B19, influenza, CMV and Epstein-Barr virus, according to a later analysis. Correlated functional status among segregating V segments might be attributable to linkage disequilibrium, but an unknown experimental factor could not be ruled out. Some IMGT-functional V segments, including TRBV6-2 and TRBV6-3, could not be distinguished by the 87-base-pair reads and were therefore excluded. A cluster of highly shared sequence variants was judged likely to be a technical artifact of the sequencing pipeline. V-gene and J-gene trimming of TCR beta chains was associated with a missense DCLRE1C variant in a later genetic analysis, and the association was replicated in an independent cohort. According to the authors, the approach could potentially be generalized to other disease states and immunological phenotypes. Because counts were too low, about 15 rarely observed V segments, including chromosome 9 orphons, were left out of the earlier analysis of approximately 500 of the donors. A later analysis found that TCR association rates varied across HLA loci, with DRB1 alleles showing the most associated TCRs and HLA-C alleles the fewest. The classifier was reported to diagnose cytomegalovirus status with high specificity and sensitivity in both the original cohort and the validation cohort. When HLA alleles, especially DR and DQ, strongly co-occurred, TCR associations were difficult to assign to individual alleles. For the cohort, immune exposure information was limited to CMV serostatus. In a later analysis, HLA-associated TCR beta chains showed more clonal expansion and lower generation probabilities than non-associated chains that were equally common. Presence/absence analyses assumed roughly uniform sequencing depth across donors, an assumption that may not hold. A later genetic analysis reported fewer N-insertions in productive TCRs among donors in an Asian-associated ancestry cluster than the approximately 700-donor mean. Because some donors lacked HLA typing at each locus, the association tests relied only on the typed subset. Three of the identified cytomegalovirus-associated TCR beta chains were confirmed in vitro to be specific for cytomegalovirus antigens.

Library preparation used the immunoSEQ multiplex PCR assay. The multiplex PCR relied on a mix of 60 forward primers for TCR Vbeta segments and 13 reverse primers for TCR Jbeta segments. A multiplex PCR assay on genomic DNA amplified the CDR3 region of rearranged TCR beta genes. Amplified TCR beta libraries were sequenced as 87-base-pair reads on the Illumina HiSeq System. For the original study's pipeline: A later analysis tallied approximately 87 million unique TCR beta chains across the 666 repertoires, and approximately 9.9 million of those chains were shared by two or more donors. Raw reads were error-corrected and collapsed into unique sequences with a nearest-neighbor algorithm that merged closely related sequences to remove PCR and sequencing errors. V, D and J gene segments were assigned by aligning CDR3 sequences to IMGT reference sequences. For a sequence to be retained, a match of at least six nucleotides was required to both a V gene segment and a J gene segment. Rearrangements were classified as productive when the CDR3 lacked stop codons and remained in frame with V and J, and all other rearrangements were classified as non-productive. CDR3 was defined according to IMGT convention as the region running from the second conserved V-encoded cysteine to the conserved J-encoded phenylalanine. Sequences without an unambiguous match to a single V gene segment were excluded from the earlier analysis of several hundred of the donors. In an earlier analysis of several hundred of the donors, V segments were called functional above 56.7% productive rearrangements and were called segregating when the between-donor standard deviation exceeded 5%. To diagnose cytomegalovirus status from the catalog of TCR beta chain sequences, a statistical classification framework was built. A later analysis assigned V and J genes by comparing TCR nucleotide sequences with IMGT/GENE-DB human TR gene sequences. The TCRdist pipeline was used in a later analysis to assign CDR3 sequences and most-parsimonious VDJ recombination scenarios. In a later analysis, every TCR beta chain was defined by the combination of its CDR3 amino acid sequence and its V-gene family, and reads without a unique V-gene family were dropped. As a way to deal with suspected cross-contamination and a sequencing artifact, a later analysis dropped roughly 600 nucleotide sequences that were highly shared and had low generation probability. In a later analysis, a clonal expansion index for each public chain was calculated from normalized within-repertoire ranks of inferred template counts. A later analysis computed generation probabilities with a VDJ recombination model fitted to out-of-frame rearrangements, and checked the results against IGoR. A later analysis scored TCR-TCR, TCR-HLA and TCR-CMV co-occurrence with hypergeometric tests, applying a repertoire-size bias correction to TCR pairs. False discovery rates were estimated in a later analysis by permuting HLA or CMV assignments 20 times. A later analysis grouped co-occurring TCRs with DBSCAN, adding TCRdist sequence similarity when clustering within HLA-allele-positive subsets. Repertoires with fewer than 30,000 or more than 120,000 public chains, plus five repertoires with anomalous nucleotide sharing, were excluded from co-occurrence clustering. Not all clones reach the TCRdb copy of this immuneACCESS table, which keeps in-frame sequences only. Checked studies attribute under half of the gap to unresolved V genes and leave the rest unexplained. That table is the source of V, J and clone size, and D and trimming were worked out from the DNA. The sample data list about 150,000 clones, and roughly 87% of these were observed just once. The ten largest clones represent 5% to 6.5% of the sample.

Sequences were obtained from PBMCs. The chain uses TRBV29-1 and TRBJ2-3, with 7 junctional bases fitting TRBD2. The receptor comes from a man under 40 in good health and CMV-seropositive. CDR3 loop: CSVEEGRGTDTQYF. The DNA sequence is given as TGCAGCGTTGAAGAGGGGCGGGGGACAGATACGCAGTATTTT.